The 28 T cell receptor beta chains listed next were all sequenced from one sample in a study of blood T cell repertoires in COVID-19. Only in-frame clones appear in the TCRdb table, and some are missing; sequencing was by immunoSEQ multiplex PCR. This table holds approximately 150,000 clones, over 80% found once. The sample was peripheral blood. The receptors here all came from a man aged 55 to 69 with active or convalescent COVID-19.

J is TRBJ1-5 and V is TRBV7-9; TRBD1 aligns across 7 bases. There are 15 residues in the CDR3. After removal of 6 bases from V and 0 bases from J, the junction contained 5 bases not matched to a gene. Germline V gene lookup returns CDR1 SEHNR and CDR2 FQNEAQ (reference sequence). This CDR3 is CASSHRGDSNQPQHF. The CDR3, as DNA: TGTGCCAGCAGTCACAGGGGCGATAGCAATCAGCCCCAGCATTTT.

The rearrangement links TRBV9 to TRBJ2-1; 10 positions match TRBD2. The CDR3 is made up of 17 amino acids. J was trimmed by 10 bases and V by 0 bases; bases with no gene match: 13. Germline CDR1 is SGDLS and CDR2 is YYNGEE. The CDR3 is CASSVDQILAGVGEQFF. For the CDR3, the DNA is TGTGCCAGCAGCGTAGACCAGATTCTAGCGGGAGTAGGCGAGCAGTTCTTC. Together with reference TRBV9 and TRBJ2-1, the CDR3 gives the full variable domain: DSGVTQTPKHLITATGQRVTLRCSPRSGDLSVYWYQQSLDQGLQFLIQYYNGEERAKGNILERFSAQQFPDLHSELNLSSLELGDSALYFCASSVDQILAGVGEQFFGPGTRLTVL.

This CDR3 reads CASSTPGSKVYEQYF. CDR3 nucleotides: TGTGCCAGCAGTACCCCCGGGTCAAAAGTCTACGAGCAGTACTTC. The chain carries TRBV28 and TRBJ2-7; D is uncertain. CDR1 is MDHEN, CDR2 SYDVKM, per germline. V dropped 5 bases and J dropped 3 bases, with 17 bases sitting between them. The length of the CDR3 is 15 residues.

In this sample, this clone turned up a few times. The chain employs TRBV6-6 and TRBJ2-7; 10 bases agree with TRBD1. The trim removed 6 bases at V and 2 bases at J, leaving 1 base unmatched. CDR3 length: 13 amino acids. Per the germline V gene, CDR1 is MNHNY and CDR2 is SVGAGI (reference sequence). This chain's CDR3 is CASRTGGAYEQYF. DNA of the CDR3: TGTGCCAGCAGGACAGGGGGCGCCTACGAGCAGTACTTC.

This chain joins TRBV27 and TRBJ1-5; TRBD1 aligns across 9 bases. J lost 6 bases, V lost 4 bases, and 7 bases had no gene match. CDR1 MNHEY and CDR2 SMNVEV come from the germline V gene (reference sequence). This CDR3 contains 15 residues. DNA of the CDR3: TGTGCCAGCAGTTCGACAGGGGGTAGGTTTCAGCCCCAGCATTTT. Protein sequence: CASSSTGGRFQPQHF.

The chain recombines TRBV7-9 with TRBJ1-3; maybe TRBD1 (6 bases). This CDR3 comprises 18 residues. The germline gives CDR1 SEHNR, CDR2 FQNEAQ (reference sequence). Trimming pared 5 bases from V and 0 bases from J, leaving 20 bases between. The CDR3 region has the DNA TGTGCCAGCAGCCTATTGATTTCTGCAGGGGTCTCTGGAAACACCATATATTTT. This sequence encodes CASSLLISAGVSGNTIYF.

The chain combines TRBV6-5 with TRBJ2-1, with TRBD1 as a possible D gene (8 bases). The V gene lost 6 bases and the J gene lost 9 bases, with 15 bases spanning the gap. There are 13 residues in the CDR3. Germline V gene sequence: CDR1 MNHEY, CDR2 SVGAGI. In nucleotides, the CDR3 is TGTGCCAGCAGATACAGGGGGGAGGGTGAGCAGTTCTTC. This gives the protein CASRYRGEGEQFF.

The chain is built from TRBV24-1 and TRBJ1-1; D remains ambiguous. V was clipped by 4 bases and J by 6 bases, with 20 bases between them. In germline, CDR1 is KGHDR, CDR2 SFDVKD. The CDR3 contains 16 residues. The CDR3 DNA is TGTGCCACCAGTGACTCCGGGTCGAAAAACCCCGCTGAAGCTTTCTTT. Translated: CATSDSGSKNPAEAFF.

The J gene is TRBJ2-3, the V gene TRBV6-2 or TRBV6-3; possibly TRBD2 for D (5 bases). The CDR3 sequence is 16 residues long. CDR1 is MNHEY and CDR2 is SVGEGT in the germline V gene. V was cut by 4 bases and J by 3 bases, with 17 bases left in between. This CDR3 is CASSSRDGVLTDTQYF. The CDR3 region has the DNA TGTGCCAGCAGTTCGAGAGACGGGGTTTTGACAGATACGCAGTATTTT.

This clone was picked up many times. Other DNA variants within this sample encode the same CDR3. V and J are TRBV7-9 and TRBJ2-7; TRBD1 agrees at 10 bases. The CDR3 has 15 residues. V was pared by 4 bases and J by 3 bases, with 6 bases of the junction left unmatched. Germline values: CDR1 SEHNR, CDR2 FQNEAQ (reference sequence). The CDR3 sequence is CASSSIDRGHYEQYF. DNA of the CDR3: TGTGCCAGCAGCTCTATCGACAGGGGGCACTACGAGCAGTACTTC.

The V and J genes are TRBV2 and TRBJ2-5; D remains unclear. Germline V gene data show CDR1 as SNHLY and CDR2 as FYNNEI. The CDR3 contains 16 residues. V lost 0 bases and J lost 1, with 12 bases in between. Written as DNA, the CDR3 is TGTGCCAGCAGTGAAGCGCTTGGGCGTCTCCAAGAGACCCAGTACTTC. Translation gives CASSEALGRLQETQYF.

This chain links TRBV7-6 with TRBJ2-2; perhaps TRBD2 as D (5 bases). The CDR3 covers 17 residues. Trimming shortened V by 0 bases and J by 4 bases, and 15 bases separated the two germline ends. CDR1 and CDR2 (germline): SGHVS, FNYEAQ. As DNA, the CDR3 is TGTGCCAGCAGCTTAGCGCGGTGGGAGAAGGCCACCGGGGAGCTGTTTTTT. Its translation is CASSLARWEKATGELFF.

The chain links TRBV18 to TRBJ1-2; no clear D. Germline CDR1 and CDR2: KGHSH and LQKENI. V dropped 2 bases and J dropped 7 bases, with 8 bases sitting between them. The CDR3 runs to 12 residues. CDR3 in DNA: TGTGCCAGCTCACCAGGGGAGGGTGGCTACACCTTC. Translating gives CASSPGEGGYTF.

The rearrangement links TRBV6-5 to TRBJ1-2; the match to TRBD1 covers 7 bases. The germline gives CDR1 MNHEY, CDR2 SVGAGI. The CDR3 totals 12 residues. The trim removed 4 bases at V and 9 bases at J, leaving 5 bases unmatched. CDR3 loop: CASSSSTGSYTF. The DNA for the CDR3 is TGTGCCAGCAGTTCCTCGACAGGGAGCTACACCTTC.

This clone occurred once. The CDR3 region has the DNA TGTGCCAGCTCTTACGGACAGGGAGGGACTGAAGCTTTCTTT. Translation: CASSYGQGGTEAFF. The chain couples TRBV18 to TRBJ1-1, with TRBD1 matching over 8 bases. The CDR3 contains 14 residues. The germline V gene has CDR1 KGHSH and CDR2 LQKENI. The V gene end was trimmed by 6 bases and the J gene end by 5 bases; junction bases not matched to a gene: 8.

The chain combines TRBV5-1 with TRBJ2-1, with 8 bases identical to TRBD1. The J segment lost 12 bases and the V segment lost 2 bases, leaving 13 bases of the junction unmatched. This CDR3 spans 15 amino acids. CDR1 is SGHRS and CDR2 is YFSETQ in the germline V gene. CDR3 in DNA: TGCGCCAGCAGCTTCGGACAGGGTTCCCCAAGTGGGCAGTTCTTC. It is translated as CASSFGQGSPSGQFF.

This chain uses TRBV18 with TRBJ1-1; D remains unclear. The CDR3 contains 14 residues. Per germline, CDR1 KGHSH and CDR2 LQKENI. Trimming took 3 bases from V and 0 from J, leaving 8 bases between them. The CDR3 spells CASSPGRVNTEAFF. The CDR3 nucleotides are TGTGCCAGCTCACCGGGGAGGGTGAACACTGAAGCTTTCTTT.

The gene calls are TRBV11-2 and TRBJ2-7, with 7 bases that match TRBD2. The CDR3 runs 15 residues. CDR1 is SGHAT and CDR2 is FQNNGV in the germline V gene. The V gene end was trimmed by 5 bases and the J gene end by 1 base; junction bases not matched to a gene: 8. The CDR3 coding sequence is TGTGCCAGCAGCCCAGCGGGACGGACGTCCTACGAGCAGTACTTC. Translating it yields CASSPAGRTSYEQYF.

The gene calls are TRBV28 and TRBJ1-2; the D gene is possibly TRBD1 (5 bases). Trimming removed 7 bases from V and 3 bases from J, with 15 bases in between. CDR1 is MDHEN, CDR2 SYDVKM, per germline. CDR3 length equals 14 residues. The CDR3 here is CASTRAGGYYGYTF. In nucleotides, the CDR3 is TGTGCCAGCACCCGCGCGGGGGGGTACTATGGCTACACCTTC.

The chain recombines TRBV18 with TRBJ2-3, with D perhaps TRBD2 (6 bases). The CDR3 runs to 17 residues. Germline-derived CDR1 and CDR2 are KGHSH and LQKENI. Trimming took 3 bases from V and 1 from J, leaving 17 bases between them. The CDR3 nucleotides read TGTGCCAGCTCACCGGGATGGGGACTTGAGGGCACAGATACGCAGTATTTT. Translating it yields CASSPGWGLEGTDTQYF.

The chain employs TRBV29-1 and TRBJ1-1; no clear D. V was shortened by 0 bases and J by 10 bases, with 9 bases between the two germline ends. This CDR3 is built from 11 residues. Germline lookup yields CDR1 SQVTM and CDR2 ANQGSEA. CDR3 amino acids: CSVEEQSRAFF. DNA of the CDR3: TGCAGCGTTGAAGAACAGAGCAGAGCTTTCTTT.

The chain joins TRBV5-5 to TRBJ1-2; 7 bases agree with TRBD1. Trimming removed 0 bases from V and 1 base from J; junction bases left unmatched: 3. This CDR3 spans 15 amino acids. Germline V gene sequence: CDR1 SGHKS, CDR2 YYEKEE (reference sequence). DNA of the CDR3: TGTGCCAGCAGCTTGGAGGGGGCCCTTAACTATGGCTACACCTTC. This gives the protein CASSLEGALNYGYTF.

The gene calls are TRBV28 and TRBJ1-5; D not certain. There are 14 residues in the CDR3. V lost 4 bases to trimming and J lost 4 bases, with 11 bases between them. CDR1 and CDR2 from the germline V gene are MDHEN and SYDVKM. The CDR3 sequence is CASSSRLPNQPQHF. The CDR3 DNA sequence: TGTGCCAGCAGTTCTAGGCTCCCAAATCAGCCCCAGCATTTT.

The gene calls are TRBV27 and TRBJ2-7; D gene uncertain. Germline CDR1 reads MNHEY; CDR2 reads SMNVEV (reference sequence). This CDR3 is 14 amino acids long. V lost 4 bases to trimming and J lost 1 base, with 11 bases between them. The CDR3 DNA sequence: TGTGCCAGCAGTTCGCAGACACTTTCCTACGAGCAGTACTTC. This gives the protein CASSSQTLSYEQYF.

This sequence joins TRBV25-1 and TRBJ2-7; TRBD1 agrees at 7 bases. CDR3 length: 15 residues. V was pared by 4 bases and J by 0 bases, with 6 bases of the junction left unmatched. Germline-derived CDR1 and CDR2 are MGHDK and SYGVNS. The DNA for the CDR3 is TGTGCCAGCAGTGGTCCGGGACAGACCTCCTACGAGCAGTACTTC. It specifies CASSGPGQTSYEQYF.

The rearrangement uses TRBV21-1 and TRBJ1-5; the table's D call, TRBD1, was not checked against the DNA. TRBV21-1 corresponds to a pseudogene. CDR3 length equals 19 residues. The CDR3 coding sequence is TGTGCCAGCAGCAACGACAGGGGCCCGTGGGTCTATAGCAATCAGCCCCAGCATTTT. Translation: CASSNDRGPWVYSNQPQHF.

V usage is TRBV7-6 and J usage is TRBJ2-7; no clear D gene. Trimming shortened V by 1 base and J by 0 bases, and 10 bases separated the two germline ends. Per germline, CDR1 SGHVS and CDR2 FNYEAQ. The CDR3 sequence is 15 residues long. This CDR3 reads CASSLGAMSSYEQYF. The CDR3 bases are TGTGCCAGCAGCTTAGGGGCGATGAGCTCCTACGAGCAGTACTTC.

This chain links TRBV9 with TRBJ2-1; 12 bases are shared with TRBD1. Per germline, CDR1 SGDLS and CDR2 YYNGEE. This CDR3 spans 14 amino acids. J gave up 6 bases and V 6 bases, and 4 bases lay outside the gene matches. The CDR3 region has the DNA TGTGCCAGCACCCGGGACAGGGGGCTCAATGAGCAGTTCTTC. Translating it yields CASTRDRGLNEQFF.